This T cell receptor (beta chain) was recovered during a study of cytomegalovirus exposure and HLA in healthy donors. Study findings and constraints: With later analysis, a missense DCLRE1C variant became linked to TCR beta V- and J-gene trimming.

CDR3 length equals 11 residues. A multiplex PCR was run with 60 Vbeta primers and 13 Jbeta primers. TCRdb's copy holds only in-frame clones and misses some; the assay was immunoSEQ multiplex PCR. The data contain 130,000 to 150,000 clones, under 80% of them singletons. A word on this clone: Its antigen is not known.

V gene TRBV7-5 combines with J gene TRBJ1-4. TRBV7-5 is noted as a pseudogene. Sequencing was done on a sample of PBMCs. The source of this sequence is a man in his late teens or twenties in good health and CMV-seropositive. Written as DNA, the CDR3 is TGTGCCAGAAGCCCCTTTGAAAAACTGTTTTTT. Its protein is CARSPFEKLFF.